The subject of this entry is one T cell receptor (beta chain). This sample stems from a study of blood T cell repertoires in COVID-19. Across the whole study: Spain, Italy and the United States supplied samples that represented acute and convalescent COVID-19. The cDNA or gDNA used as material had been derived from T cells, B-cell-depleted T cells, or PBMCs.

V lost 3 bases to trimming and J lost 0 bases; unmatched junction nucleotides: 13. Germline CDR1 SGHKS, CDR2 YYEKEE (reference sequence). The CDR3 is 18 residues long. Original methodology: Estimated nucleated cell counts came from reference gene primer amplification. Profiled with immunoSEQ multiplex PCR; TCRdb holds only in-frame clones, not every one. V and J calls and clone size are those listed in that table; D and trimming were worked out from the DNA. The table has 400,000 or so clones, about 89% seen once. Enrolment of Seattle patients took place during active infection, and they were followed longitudinally.

Material for sequencing was peripheral blood. The V and J genes are TRBV5-5 and TRBJ2-3, with TRBD2 matching over 7 bases. The source of this sequence is a woman aged 40 to 50 with COVID-19, enrolled during active disease. In nucleotides, the CDR3 is TGTGCCAGCAGCTCCCGTTGGGGGGGTCGTACAAGCACAGATACGCAGTATTTT. Translation gives CASSSRWGGRTSTDTQYF.